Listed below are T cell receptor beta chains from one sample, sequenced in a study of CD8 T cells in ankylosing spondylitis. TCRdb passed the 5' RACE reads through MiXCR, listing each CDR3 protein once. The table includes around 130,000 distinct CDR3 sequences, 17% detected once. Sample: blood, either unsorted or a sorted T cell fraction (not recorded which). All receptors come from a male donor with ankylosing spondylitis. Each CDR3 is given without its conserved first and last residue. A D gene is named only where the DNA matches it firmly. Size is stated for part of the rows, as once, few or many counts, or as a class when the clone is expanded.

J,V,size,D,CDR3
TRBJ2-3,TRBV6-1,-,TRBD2,ASSQLAGSQDTQY
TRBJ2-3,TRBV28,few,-,ASSLVWESSTDTQY
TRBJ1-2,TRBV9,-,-,ASSDPGQNYGYT
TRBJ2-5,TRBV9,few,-,ASSVLRTGSQETQY
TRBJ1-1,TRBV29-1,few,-,SVEDRVTNTEAF
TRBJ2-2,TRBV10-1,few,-,ASSEGPGTGELF
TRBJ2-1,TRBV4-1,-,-,ASSQGLGSSEQF
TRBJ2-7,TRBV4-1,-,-,ASSQGVGRSAYEQY
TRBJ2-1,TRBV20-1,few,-,SASIRAGGNEQF
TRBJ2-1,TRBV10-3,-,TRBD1,AISHGTALVGNEQF
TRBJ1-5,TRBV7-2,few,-,ASSRRRTVNQPQH
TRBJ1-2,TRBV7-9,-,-,ASSLVVTEGNYGYT
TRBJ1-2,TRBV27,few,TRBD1,ASGEGTGGYGYT
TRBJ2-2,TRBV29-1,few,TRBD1,SVDTGVAGELF
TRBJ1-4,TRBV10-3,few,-,AIGGVNEKLF
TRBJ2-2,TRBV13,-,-,ASSENTGELF
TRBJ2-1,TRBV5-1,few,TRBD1,ASSLAGTGGANEQF
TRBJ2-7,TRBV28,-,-,ASRQGLDEQY
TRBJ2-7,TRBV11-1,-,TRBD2,ASSPTFNLGLVHYEQY
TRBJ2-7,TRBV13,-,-,ASSLSGDGAYEQY
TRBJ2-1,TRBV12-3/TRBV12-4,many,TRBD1,ASHKGDRVTQF
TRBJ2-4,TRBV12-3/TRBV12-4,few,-,ASSQGGRNIQY